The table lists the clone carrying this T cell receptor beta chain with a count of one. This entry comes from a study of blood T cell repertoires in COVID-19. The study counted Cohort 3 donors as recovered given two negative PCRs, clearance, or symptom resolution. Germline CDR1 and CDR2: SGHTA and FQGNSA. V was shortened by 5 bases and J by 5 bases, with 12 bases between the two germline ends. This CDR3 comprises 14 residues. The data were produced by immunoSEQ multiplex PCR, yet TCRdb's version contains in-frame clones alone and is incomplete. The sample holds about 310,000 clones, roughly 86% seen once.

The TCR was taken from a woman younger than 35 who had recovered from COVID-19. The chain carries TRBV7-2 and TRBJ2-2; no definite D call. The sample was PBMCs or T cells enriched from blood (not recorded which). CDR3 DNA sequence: TGTGCCAGCAGCCAACTGACTCAAACCGGGGAGCTGTTTTTT. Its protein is CASSQLTQTGELFF.